This T cell receptor beta chain was sequenced in a study of blood T cell repertoires in COVID-19. Study context: Acute and convalescent COVID-19 samples came from the United States, Italy and Spain.

Only in-frame clones appear in the TCRdb table, and some are missing; sequencing was by immunoSEQ multiplex PCR. The table has about 230,000 clones, about nine tenths seen once. CDR1 SGHRS and CDR2 YFSETQ come from the germline V gene. This CDR3 is 14 amino acids long. V shed 3 bases and J 6 bases; nucleotides not matched to a gene: 6. The sequenced material came from peripheral blood. The chain recombines TRBV5-1 with TRBJ1-1, with 9 bases matching TRBD1. The sequence came from a woman aged 60-75 years with acute or convalescent COVID-19. In DNA, the CDR3 is TGCGCCAGCAGCTCCGCGGGACAGGGCCCTGAAGCTTTCTTT. Translation: CASSSAGQGPEAFF.